This record looks at one T cell receptor beta chain sequence and its context. The record originates from a study of blood T cell repertoires in COVID-19. On the study more broadly: Sources were T cells, B-cell-depleted T cells, or PBMCs; the material itself was cDNA or gDNA.

While infection was still active, Seattle patients were enrolled and then followed longitudinally. Trimming shortened V by 4 bases and J by 5 bases, and 14 bases separated the two germline ends. The germline V gene encodes CDR1 SQVTM and CDR2 ANQGSEA. The CDR3 is 13 amino acids. As handled by the study authors: Estimates of nucleated cell counts were drawn from the amplification of reference gene primers. Repertoires were generated with immunoSEQ multiplex PCR, while TCRdb's copy carries only in-frame clones and drops some. V and J calls and clone size follow that table, whereas D and trimming were derived from the DNA. This table holds some 400,000 clones, around 87% found once.

The chain couples TRBV29-1 to TRBJ1-1; possible D gene TRBD1, 6 bases. This receptor was obtained from a woman aged 30 to 39 with COVID-19, enrolled during active disease. The specimen was peripheral blood. CDR3 sequence: CSVAGAGWTEAFF. The DNA for the CDR3 is TGCAGCGTTGCAGGGGCAGGGTGGACTGAAGCTTTCTTT.